These 32 T cell receptor beta chains came from one sample sequenced in a study of T cell responses to AZD1222 COVID-19 vaccine. The repertoire was sequenced with immunoSEQ multiplex PCR; TCRdb's copy has only in-frame clones and lacks some. Here the sample spans 100,000 to 150,000 clones, around 89% being singletons. The material was peripheral blood, obtained on day 0 of MenACWY control vaccination. The source of these receptors is an adult in good health.

The chain carries TRBV6-2 or TRBV6-3 and TRBJ2-2, with D maybe TRBD1 (5 bases). This CDR3 has 14 residues. Trimming took off 0 bases at V and 5 bases at J, with 7 bases between the two ends. Germline values: CDR1 MNHEY, CDR2 SVGEGT. CDR3 sequence (DNA): TGTGCCAGCAGTTACTCGACAGCAACCGGGGAGCTGTTTTTT. Protein sequence: CASSYSTATGELFF.

The gene calls are TRBV7-6 and TRBJ1-5, with unresolved D. CDR1 SGHVS and CDR2 FNYEAQ come from the germline V gene. This CDR3 has 13 residues. V gave up 1 base and J gave up 5 bases, with 6 bases separating them. The CDR3 region has the DNA TGTGCCAGCAGCTTAGATCGTTATCAGCCCCAGCATTTT. It codes for CASSLDRYQPQHF.

CDR3 region: CASSFRRGNQPQHF. The CDR3 DNA reads TGTGCCAGCAGCTTTCGCAGGGGGAATCAGCCCCAGCATTTT. This sequence joins TRBV5-6 and TRBJ1-5; TRBD1 aligns across 7 bases. With 2 bases clipped from V and 4 bases from J, the junction kept 3 bases outside the gene matches. The CDR3 is 14 residues long. Looked up from germline, CDR1 is SGHDT and CDR2 is YYEEEE. The full variable domain, its missing parts supplied by reference TRBV5-6 and TRBJ1-5, is DAGVTQSPTHLIKTRGQQVTLRCSPKSGHDTVSWYQQALGQGPQFIFQYYEEEERQRGNFPDRFSGHQFPNYSSELNVNALLLGDSALYLCASSFRRGNQPQHFGDGTRLSIL.

The chain links TRBV5-1 to TRBJ2-5; the D gene is possibly TRBD2 (6 bases). The CDR3 has 15 amino acids. Between the trimmed V and J ends, which lost 2 bases and 4 bases, there was a span of 15 bases. CDR1 and CDR2 from the germline V gene are SGHRS and YFSETQ. The CDR3 DNA reads as TGCGCCAGCAGCTTCCAGGGACTCGACGGAGAGACCCAGTACTTC. Translation gives CASSFQGLDGETQYF.

This clone has only one observation. The chain joins TRBV28 to TRBJ1-2; possibly TRBD1 for D (6 bases). This CDR3 has 12 residues. The V and J ends lost 8 bases and 4 bases respectively, with 11 bases between them. Per germline, CDR1 MDHEN and CDR2 SYDVKM. DNA for the CDR3: TGTGCCAGCGGACAGCCTGGCTATGGCTACACCTTC. Translated, it gives CASGQPGYGYTF.

V gene TRBV9 combines with J gene TRBJ2-5, with D possibly being TRBD1 or TRBD2 (6 bases each). The length of the CDR3 is 15 residues. Looked up from germline, CDR1 is SGDLS and CDR2 is YYNGEE. V dropped 0 bases and J dropped 4 bases, with 13 bases sitting between them. The CDR3 region is CASSVDTGRGETQYF. Written as DNA, the CDR3 is TGTGCCAGCAGCGTAGACACAGGGCGGGGAGAGACCCAGTACTTC.

This chain connects TRBV27 to TRBJ1-1; D not certain. Germline V gene data show CDR1 as MNHEY and CDR2 as SMNVEV (reference sequence). The ends were cut back, 2 bases at V and 1 base at J, with 17 bases in the middle. The CDR3 is 17 residues long. CDR3 DNA sequence: TGTGCCAGCAGTTTACTGGCCATTCAAAGTGGGAACACTGAAGCTTTCTTT. Amino acid sequence: CASSLLAIQSGNTEAFF.

The V gene is TRBV10-3, the J gene TRBJ2-3, with 9 bases identical to TRBD2. The V gene's germline CDR1 is ENHRY and CDR2 SYGVKD. This CDR3 region has 17 residues. J was trimmed by 2 bases and V by 8 bases; bases with no gene match: 14. In nucleotides, the CDR3 is TGTGCCATCCAAGCGGCCGGGACTAGCTTCAACACAGATACGCAGTATTTT. It codes for CAIQAAGTSFNTDTQYF.

The rearrangement joins TRBV24-1 to TRBJ2-7; 7 bases agree with TRBD1. The germline CDR1 and CDR2 sequences are KGHDR and SFDVKD. The junction had 7 bases not matched to a gene; V was cut back by 5 bases and J by 7 bases. The CDR3 is 13 residues long. The CDR3 here is CATSATGAREQYF. The CDR3 DNA reads as TGTGCCACCAGTGCAACAGGGGCGAGGGAGCAGTACTTC.

In the case of this clone: At one end the junction does not follow the germline gene, possibly because of a read error. V is TRBV6-1 and J is TRBJ1-1; maybe TRBD1 (6 bases). CDR1 MNHNS and CDR2 SASEGT come from the germline V gene. This CDR3 is 16 amino acids long. The CDR3 spells CASREENRVSGTEAFF. Here the CDR3 DNA reads TGTGCCAGCAGAGAAGAGAACAGGGTGAGTGGCACTGAAGCTTTCTTT.

The chain joins TRBV4-3 to TRBJ1-2, with unresolved D. The CDR3 covers 15 residues. The germline V and J ends were trimmed by 1 base and 3 bases, with 12 bases remaining between them. Germline V CDR1 and CDR2: LGHNA, YSLEER. In nucleotides, the CDR3 is TGCGCCAGCAGCCAAGTGCTCACACAATACTATGGCTACACCTTC. Translated: CASSQVLTQYYGYTF.

This chain joins TRBV4-3 and TRBJ2-1; D is perhaps TRBD2 (6 bases). CDR1 and CDR2 (germline): LGHNA, YSLEER. CDR3 length: 17 residues. Between the trimmed V and J ends, which lost 2 bases and 0 bases, there was a span of 14 bases. CDR3 coding DNA: TGCGCCAGCAGCCAAACATACGGAGGGGCCTCCTACAATGAGCAGTTCTTC. Its protein product is CASSQTYGGASYNEQFF.

V gene TRBV12-3 or TRBV12-4 combines with J gene TRBJ2-2, with D unresolved. The V and J ends lost 2 bases and 7 bases respectively, with 8 bases between them. This CDR3 region has 13 residues. Here the CDR3 reads CASSLLEYGELFF. The CDR3 DNA is TGTGCCAGCAGTTTATTAGAATACGGGGAGCTGTTTTTT.

This clone was counted a single time. J is TRBJ2-7 and V is TRBV9; 13 positions agree with TRBD2. Trimming removed 2 bases from V and 2 bases from J; junction bases left unmatched: 1. The germline gives CDR1 SGDLS, CDR2 YYNGEE. This CDR3 has 15 residues. The CDR3 spells CASSVGTSGAYEQYF. CDR3 DNA sequence: TGTGCCAGCAGCGTCGGGACTAGCGGGGCCTACGAGCAGTACTTC.

This clone was seen just once. The CDR3 protein is CASSQVVGTGELFF. The DNA for the CDR3 is TGTGCCAGCAGCCAAGTGGTGGGGACCGGGGAGCTGTTTTTT. The V and J genes are TRBV14 and TRBJ2-2; D not resolved. The CDR3 has 14 residues. Germline V lookup: CDR1 SGHDN, CDR2 FVKESK. Trimming removed 1 base at V and 5 bases at J, with 8 bases between.

This clone was seen a handful of times. V usage is TRBV9 and J usage is TRBJ1-3; D gene ambiguous. This CDR3 region has 16 residues. Germline-derived CDR1 and CDR2 are SGDLS and YYNGEE. The V and J ends lost 2 bases and 4 bases respectively, with 16 bases between them. Written as DNA, the CDR3 is TGTGCCAGCAGCGTCGACCCCCGGGTTACGGGAAACACCATATATTTT. Its protein product is CASSVDPRVTGNTIYF.

The chain uses TRBV13 and TRBJ2-7; the D is unclear. The CDR3 totals 14 residues. V lost 5 bases, J lost 6 bases, and 17 bases lay in between. Per germline, CDR1 PRHDT and CDR2 FYEKMQ (reference sequence). CDR3 region: CASSRGRPLGEQYF. Written as DNA, the CDR3 is TGTGCCAGCAGCCGAGGCCGTCCCCTAGGCGAGCAGTACTTC.

To note about this clone: Possible read error: a much larger clone is one base away. The chain employs TRBV28 and TRBJ2-3; 10 positions agree with TRBD2. CDR1 is MDHEN, CDR2 SYDVKM, per germline. The CDR3 totals 15 residues. The V and J ends lost 3 bases and 0 bases, in that order; junction bases with no gene match: 0. CDR3 residues: CASSLTSGSTDTQYF. CDR3 sequence (DNA): TGTGCCAGCAGTTTGACTAGCGGGAGCACAGATACGCAGTATTTT.

This clone was counted once. The chain uses TRBV5-1 and TRBJ1-6; possible D gene TRBD1, 5 bases. The germline V and J ends were trimmed by 5 bases and 7 bases, with 10 bases remaining between them. The CDR3 has 13 residues. The germline gives CDR1 SGHRS, CDR2 YFSETQ. The CDR3 region is CASRGTVNSPLHF. CDR3 sequence (DNA): TGCGCCAGCAGGGGGACCGTCAATTCACCCCTCCACTTT. Based on the CDR3 plus reference TRBV5-1 and TRBJ1-6, the full variable domain is KAGVTQTPRYLIKTRGQQVTLSCSPISGHRSVSWYQQTPGQGLQFLFEYFSETQRNKGNFPGRFSGRQFSNSRSEMNVSTLELGDSALYLCASRGTVNSPLHFGNGTRLTVT.

The sample holds a few counts of this clone. The CDR3 here is CASRTREWSGELFF. The CDR3 DNA reads as TGTGCCAGCAGAACGCGGGAGTGGTCGGGGGAGCTGTTTTTT. The gene calls are TRBV3-1 (or the pseudogene TRBV3-2) and TRBJ2-2; 7 bases agree with TRBD2. Germline loops: CDR1 LGHDT, CDR2 YNNKEL (reference sequence). This CDR3 is 14 amino acids long. The trim removed 6 bases at V and 8 bases at J, leaving 9 bases unmatched.

This clone appeared a few times. This chain joins TRBV12-2 and TRBJ1-1; the table's D call, TRBD1, was not checked against the DNA. TRBV12-2 is a recognized pseudogene. CDR3 length equals 15 residues. CDR3 residues: CASRPLPDRGPLAFF. Written as DNA, the CDR3 is TGTGCAAGTCGCCCGCTGCCGGACAGGGGCCCCTTGGCTTTCTTT.

This clone has just a few counts. The chain employs TRBV10-3 and TRBJ1-5; D unresolved. Looked up from germline, CDR1 is ENHRY and CDR2 is SYGVKD. This CDR3 contains 12 residues. V was cut by 3 bases and J by 6 bases, with 6 bases left in between. Here the CDR3 reads CAISDTGQPQHF. The CDR3 bases are TGTGCCATCAGTGACACGGGTCAGCCCCAGCATTTT.

This clone occurred a few times. This rearrangement joins TRBV28 to TRBJ1-2, with D tentatively TRBD1 (5 bases). Germline V lookup: CDR1 MDHEN, CDR2 SYDVKM. The V end was cut by 3 bases, the J end by 5 bases, with 13 bases between. The CDR3 runs 14 residues. The CDR3 loop is CASSFRGAHYGYTF. The CDR3 DNA reads as TGTGCCAGCAGTTTTAGAGGGGCTCATTATGGCTACACCTTC.

This rearrangement joins TRBV18 to TRBJ1-3, with D possibly TRBD1 on 5 matching bases. Trimming cost V 1 base and J 3 bases, with 7 bases left between them. The CDR3 covers 14 residues. CDR1 KGHSH and CDR2 LQKENI come from the germline V gene. CDR3 residues: CASSPQGRGNTIYF. Written as DNA, the CDR3 is TGTGCCAGCTCACCACAGGGACGTGGAAACACCATATATTTT.

The chain joins TRBV29-1 to TRBJ1-4; D uncertain. V shed 5 bases and J shed 4 bases, with 11 bases lying between them. The CDR3 sequence is 13 residues long. CDR1 SQVTM and CDR2 ANQGSEA come from the germline V gene. The CDR3 loop is CSVRRKSNEKLFF. The CDR3 nucleotides are TGCAGCGTTAGGCGTAAGAGTAATGAAAAACTGTTTTTT.

V usage is TRBV27 and J usage is TRBJ1-6; 8 bases are shared with TRBD1. The CDR3 is made up of 16 amino acids. V shed 3 bases, J shed 5 bases, and the junction held 6 bases outside the gene matches. Per the germline V gene, CDR1 is MNHEY and CDR2 is SMNVEV (reference sequence). CDR3 in DNA: TGTGCCAGCAGTTTTTATAGGACAGGGAATAATTCACCCCTCCACTTT. As protein: CASSFYRTGNNSPLHF.

This clone appeared once. The chain couples TRBV5-4 to TRBJ1-1; no reliable D call. Per germline, CDR1 SGHNT and CDR2 YYREEE (reference sequence). The length of the CDR3 is 15 residues. Trimming shortened V by 1 base and J by 1 base, and 11 bases separated the two germline ends. The CDR3 here is CASSLLARTNTEAFF. CDR3 coding DNA: TGTGCCAGCAGCTTGCTCGCCCGAACGAACACTGAAGCTTTCTTT. The complete variable domain, with remaining parts taken from reference TRBV5-4 and TRBJ1-1, reads ETGVTQSPTHLIKTRGQQVTLRCSSQSGHNTVSWYQQALGQGPQFIFQYYREEENGRGNFPPRFSGLQFPNYSSELNVNALELDDSALYLCASSLLARTNTEAFFGQGTRLTVV.

The J gene is TRBJ1-2, the V gene TRBV5-4, with D unclear. Germline-derived CDR1 and CDR2 are SGHNT and YYREEE (reference sequence). The ends were cut back, 1 base at V and 9 bases at J, with 10 bases in the middle. The CDR3 has 12 amino acids. The DNA of the CDR3 is TGTGCCAGCAGCTTGTATAGTACGAGCTACACCTTC. Its protein product is CASSLYSTSYTF.

The rearrangement joins TRBV19 to TRBJ2-2; no definite D call. Trimming left V 5 bases short and J 0 bases short, with 16 bases between. The CDR3 is 17 amino acids. Germline V lookup: CDR1 LNHDA, CDR2 SQIVND (reference sequence). This chain's CDR3 is CASSPSTPQANTGELFF. The CDR3 DNA follows: TGTGCCAGTAGTCCCTCGACTCCCCAGGCGAACACCGGGGAGCTGTTTTTT.

The rearrangement joins TRBV5-4 to TRBJ1-2, with D unclear. With 4 bases removed from V and 2 bases from J, the gap between germline ends came to 12 bases. CDR3 size: 14 residues. Germline CDR1 and CDR2: SGHNT and YYREEE (reference sequence). DNA of the CDR3: TGTGCCAGCAGCCCCACAGCCGAGAACTATGGCTACACCTTC. It is translated as CASSPTAENYGYTF.

This chain joins TRBV9 and TRBJ2-3; D is uncertain. The CDR3 has 12 amino acids. Between the trimmed V and J ends, which lost 4 bases and 2 bases, there was a span of 5 bases. From germline, CDR1 is SGDLS and CDR2 YYNGEE. This chain's CDR3 is CASSPDTDTQYF. CDR3 DNA sequence: TGTGCCAGCAGCCCCGACACAGATACGCAGTATTTT.

This clone was recorded once. The V and J genes are TRBV27 and TRBJ2-1; 8 bases align to TRBD2. The CDR3 extends over 16 amino acids. J lost 7 bases, V lost 1 base, and 9 bases had no gene match. CDR1 MNHEY and CDR2 SMNVEV come from the germline V gene (reference sequence). The CDR3 loop reads CASSLYRGGFKNEQFF. CDR3 nucleotide sequence: TGTGCCAGCAGTTTATATCGGGGGGGGTTTAAAAATGAGCAGTTCTTC.